The 23 T cell receptor beta chains reported below all come from one sample, sequenced in a study of blood T cell repertoires in COVID-19 (dated by TCRdb to the early 2020s). Library preparation was by the immunoSEQ multiplex PCR assay. In its TCRdb copy, this immuneACCESS table keeps in-frame sequences only and misses some clones. Where compared with another copy, unresolved V genes explain less than half of these, and the others have no known cause. The sample table contains a few hundred thousand clones; only one count was recorded for roughly 89% of them. The biggest ten clones account for around 1.7% of the sample. Specimen: PBMCs or T cells enriched from blood (not recorded which). These receptors were taken from a woman aged 25 to 39 who had recovered from COVID-19.

This chain connects TRBV7-9 to TRBJ1-6; TRBD1 matches at 10 bases. J was trimmed by 12 bases and V by 7 bases; bases with no gene match: 6. Per the germline V gene, CDR1 is SEHNR and CDR2 is FQNEAQ (reference sequence). The CDR3 is 13 residues long. The CDR3 loop reads CASTGQGIQPLHF. The CDR3 DNA reads as TGTGCCAGCACGGGACAGGGGATCCAACCCCTCCACTTT.

CDR3 sequence: CAWTAGTGGIGYTF. CDR3 coding DNA: TGTGCCTGGACCGCCGGGACAGGGGGGATTGGCTACACCTTC. This chain joins TRBV30 and TRBJ1-2; 11 nucleotides line up with TRBD1. CDR3 length equals 14 residues. Per germline, CDR1 GTSNPN and CDR2 SVGIG (reference sequence). V lost 4 bases, J lost 7 bases, and 8 bases stayed unmatched.

The gene calls are TRBV30 and TRBJ2-1; 8 positions agree with TRBD2. This CDR3 is 15 amino acids long. Germline CDR1 reads GTSNPN; CDR2 reads SVGIG (reference sequence). Unmatched junction bases numbered 9, after V lost 8 bases and J lost 0 bases. CDR3 protein: CAVPRGGSSYNEQFF. In DNA form, the CDR3 reads TGTGCCGTACCACGGGGGGGGAGCTCCTACAATGAGCAGTTCTTC.

The V gene is TRBV14, the J gene TRBJ2-2; no clear D gene. The CDR3 length is 13 residues. CDR1 is SGHDN, CDR2 FVKESK, per germline. V lost 6 bases and J lost 4, with 9 bases in between. The chain's CDR3 is CASRPTTTGELFF. CDR3 sequence (DNA): TGTGCCAGCAGGCCAACTACCACCGGGGAGCTGTTTTTT.

This chain connects TRBV4-3 to TRBJ1-1; D may be TRBD1 (6 bases). Trimming left V 6 bases short and J 11 bases short, with 19 bases between. The germline V gene encodes CDR1 LGHNA and CDR2 YSLEER. The CDR3 loop spans 13 amino acids. The chain's CDR3 is CASSPTGWGVAFF. The CDR3 DNA is TGCGCCAGCAGTCCAACAGGGTGGGGAGTTGCTTTCTTT.

The J gene is TRBJ1-1, the V gene TRBV12-5, with a tentative D call TRBD1 (5 bases). The CDR3 runs 9 residues. Germline CDR1 and CDR2: LGHNT and FRNRAP. The V and J ends lost 6 bases and 11 bases respectively, with 7 bases between them. The CDR3 nucleotides read TGTGCTAGTGGGGAGGGGGCTTTCTTT. Protein: CASGEGAFF.

The rearrangement links TRBV5-6 to TRBJ1-2; a weak D match, TRBD1 (6 bases). The V end was cut by 0 bases, the J end by 0 bases, with 9 bases between. This CDR3 contains 15 residues. The germline gives CDR1 SGHDT, CDR2 YYEEEE. The CDR3 bases are TGTGCCAGCAGCTTGGGGGACAATACTAACTATGGCTACACCTTC. Protein: CASSLGDNTNYGYTF.

The chain recombines TRBV30 with TRBJ2-5; 8 bases line up with TRBD2. Germline V gives CDR1 GTSNPN, CDR2 SVGIG (reference sequence). V shed 0 bases and J 7 bases; nucleotides not matched to a gene: 7. This CDR3 spans 14 amino acids. The CDR3 DNA is TGTGCCTGGAGTGTGGCGGGAGGAGGAGGGACCCAGTACTTC. Its translation is CAWSVAGGGGTQYF.

The V call is TRBV7-8, the J call TRBJ1-5, with TRBD1 as a possible D gene (5 bases). CDR1 and CDR2 from the germline V gene are SGHVS and FQNEAQ. V gave up 1 base and J gave up 4 bases, with 20 bases separating them. The CDR3 has 18 residues. The CDR3 sequence is CASSLEGTGHRNNQPQHF. The CDR3 region has the DNA TGTGCCAGCAGCTTAGAGGGAACCGGACATCGAAATAATCAGCCCCAGCATTTT. The full variable domain, its missing parts supplied by reference TRBV7-8 and TRBJ1-5, is GAGVSQSPRYKVAKRGQDVALRCDPISGHVSLFWYQQALGQGPEFLTYFQNEAQLDKSGLPSDRFFAERPEGSVSTLKIQRTQQEDSAVYLCASSLEGTGHRNNQPQHFGDGTRLSIL.

The rearrangement uses TRBV7-9 and TRBJ1-4; no clear D. The V gene's germline CDR1 is SEHNR and CDR2 FQNEAQ (reference sequence). V was trimmed by 1 base and J by 5 bases, leaving 11 bases between them. The CDR3 runs to 15 residues. CDR3: CASSLDSVGNEKLFF. CDR3 in DNA: TGTGCCAGCAGCTTAGACTCTGTCGGGAATGAAAAACTGTTTTTT.

The genes are TRBV7-9 and TRBJ1-2; possibly TRBD1 for D (5 bases). Trimming left V 3 bases short and J 4 bases short, with 9 bases between. Germline lookup yields CDR1 SEHNR and CDR2 FQNEAQ (reference sequence). This CDR3 comprises 13 residues. CDR3 protein: CASSLLTAYGYTF. The CDR3 DNA reads TGTGCCAGCAGCTTGCTGACAGCCTATGGCTACACCTTC.

This clone occurred once. The chain combines TRBV6-5 with TRBJ1-1; D remains unclear. Trimming cost V 0 bases and J 1 base, with 9 bases left between them. CDR3 length: 15 amino acids. CDR1 MNHEY and CDR2 SVGAGI come from the germline V gene. The CDR3 is CASSYSGRQNTEAFF. The CDR3 nucleotides read TGTGCCAGCAGTTACTCCGGCAGGCAGAACACTGAAGCTTTCTTT.

This clone was observed a few times. The chain employs TRBV28 and TRBJ2-7; D remains ambiguous. Germline V lookup: CDR1 MDHEN, CDR2 SYDVKM. V was trimmed by 6 bases and J by 4 bases, leaving 10 bases between them. This CDR3 spans 12 amino acids. The CDR3 DNA sequence: TGTGCCAGCAGCCGTCCCGTTTACGAGCAGTACTTC. Protein sequence: CASSRPVYEQYF.

The chain employs TRBV2 and TRBJ2-2; D is unclear. This CDR3 comprises 13 residues. Germline V gene data show CDR1 as SNHLY and CDR2 as FYNNEI. Trimming cost V 7 bases and J 5 bases, with 11 bases left between them. CDR3 residues: CASTLSETGELFF. The CDR3, as DNA: TGTGCCAGCACATTATCCGAGACCGGGGAGCTGTTTTTT.

The table lists this clone with a few counts. The V call is TRBV4-2, the J call TRBJ1-3; D is uncertain. The CDR3 runs 18 residues. Germline V gene data show CDR1 as LGHNA and CDR2 as YNFKEQ. V was pared by 0 bases and J by 0 bases, with 15 bases between. The CDR3 sequence is CASSQDLTGPGSGNTIYF. The DNA of the CDR3 is TGTGCCAGCAGCCAAGATTTAACGGGTCCGGGCTCTGGAAACACCATATATTTT.

The chain links TRBV5-1 to TRBJ1-4, with D possibly matching TRBD1 (5 bases). Per germline, CDR1 SGHRS and CDR2 YFSETQ. The CDR3 is 13 residues long. V lost 5 bases and J 7 bases, leaving 12 bases between the germline ends. In nucleotides, the CDR3 is TGCGCCAGCAGTAGACAGACCACTGAAAAACTGTTTTTT. Protein sequence: CASSRQTTEKLFF.

This chain joins TRBV5-4 and TRBJ1-1; D not certain. V dropped 4 bases and J dropped 8 bases, with 15 bases sitting between them. Germline CDR1 reads SGHNT; CDR2 reads YYREEE (reference sequence). The CDR3 consists of 13 residues. DNA for the CDR3: TGTGCCAGCAGCACCAGGACGGAGGAGGAAGCTTTCTTT. Protein product: CASSTRTEEEAFF. The full variable domain, its missing parts supplied by reference TRBV5-4 and TRBJ1-1, is ETGVTQSPTHLIKTRGQQVTLRCSSQSGHNTVSWYQQALGQGPQFIFQYYREEENGRGNFPPRFSGLQFPNYSSELNVNALELDDSALYLCASSTRTEEEAFFGQGTRLTVV.

The V and J genes are TRBV3-1 (or the pseudogene TRBV3-2) and TRBJ1-1; D remains unclear. The CDR3 is 16 residues long. The V and J ends lost 1 base and 5 bases respectively, with 17 bases between them. Germline CDR1 and CDR2: LGHDT and YNNKEL (reference sequence). CDR3 DNA: TGTGCCAGCAGCCAAGGGGCGCGGGCATTGGGGACTGAAGCTTTCTTT. Amino acid sequence: CASSQGARALGTEAFF.

The V call is TRBV11-3, the J call TRBJ2-5; TRBD1 is a possible D gene (5 bases). The CDR3 has 14 amino acids. V lost 6 bases to trimming and J lost 1 base, with 12 bases between them. The germline V gene has CDR1 SGHNT and CDR2 YENEEA. The CDR3 DNA sequence: TGTGCCAGCAGTCAGTCTGGGGCCCAAGAGACCCAGTACTTC. Its translation is CASSQSGAQETQYF.

The rearrangement uses TRBV7-2 and TRBJ1-1; D is possibly TRBD1 (5 bases). This CDR3 is built from 12 residues. The V gene's germline CDR1 is SGHTA and CDR2 FQGNSA. V lost 3 bases and J 7 bases, leaving 9 bases between the germline ends. CDR3 DNA: TGTGCCAGCAGCTTGGGGCGGATTGAAGCTTTCTTT. Amino acid sequence: CASSLGRIEAFF.

The chain carries TRBV2 and TRBJ2-5; D is unresolved. The CDR3 totals 12 residues. V lost 7 bases and J lost 5, with 11 bases in between. CDR1 and CDR2 from the germline V gene are SNHLY and FYNNEI. The CDR3 region has the DNA TGTGCCAGCAATTGGTCGGAGGAGACCCAGTACTTC. It yields the protein CASNWSEETQYF.

The chain is built from TRBV7-2 and TRBJ2-7, with 10 bases aligning to TRBD2. Germline V gene data show CDR1 as SGHTA and CDR2 as FQGNSA. V was pared by 3 bases and J by 4 bases, with 3 bases of the junction left unmatched. The CDR3 is made up of 14 amino acids. The CDR3 DNA is TGTGCCAGCAGCTTCGGACTAGCGGAATACGAGCAGTACTTC. Translating it yields CASSFGLAEYEQYF.

V is TRBV5-1 and J is TRBJ2-1; TRBD2 aligns across 9 bases. CDR1 and CDR2 (germline): SGHRS, YFSETQ. After removal of 0 bases from V and 6 bases from J, the junction contained 7 bases not matched to a gene. The CDR3 extends over 16 amino acids. The CDR3 DNA is TGCGCCAGCAGCTTGGTGGCGGGAGGGCCATTCAATGAGCAGTTCTTC. Translating it yields CASSLVAGGPFNEQFF.